This is a list of T cell receptor beta chains from one sample in a study of T cells in localized non-small cell lung cancer. Assay used: immunoSEQ multiplex PCR; TCRdb lists only in-frame clones, some missing. The table records 25,000 to 30,000 clones, roughly 80% of them present only once. Sequences were derived from peripheral blood mononuclear cells, sampled before any cancer treatment. The source of these receptors is a man aged 40 to 69 with stage III lung adenocarcinoma. Both conserved end residues are part of each CDR3. The order of the fields is CDR3 length, V gene, J gene, clone size, D gene, CDR3 DNA, CDR3 protein. A D gene is named only where the DNA matches it firmly. The size field is filled for only some rows; it gives once, few, many or a size class.

17,TRBV5-1,TRBJ2-5,.,.,TGCGCCAGCAGCCCCACCGACGGGGACATCCGGAAGGAGACCCAGTACTTC,CASSPTDGDIRKETQYF
14,TRBV28,TRBJ1-2,.,.,TGTGCCAGCAGTTTTGGGTCAGCTAACTATGGCTACACCTTC,CASSFGSANYGYTF
14,TRBV19,TRBJ1-1,.,.,TGTGCCAGTAGTATAAGTCGGGGAGACACTGAAGCTTTCTTT,CASSISRGDTEAFF
15,TRBV7-9,TRBJ1-1,.,.,TGTGCCAGCAGCGAAGTCAGGTCGGGGGACACTGAAGCTTTCTTT,CASSEVRSGDTEAFF
13,TRBV6-6,TRBJ1-5,once,TRBD1,TGTGCCAGCAACCGGGACAGGGTCCAGCCCCAGCATTTT,CASNRDRVQPQHF
17,TRBV10-1,TRBJ1-5,.,TRBD1,TGCGCCAGCACCCCCGGACAGGTTCCAGGGCCCCATCAGCCCCAGCATTTT,CASTPGQVPGPHQPQHF
13,TRBV11-2,TRBJ2-3,.,.,TGTGCCAGCAGCTCCCTGATCTCAGATACGCAGTATTTT,CASSSLISDTQYF
15,TRBV2,TRBJ2-1,.,.,TGTGCCAGCAGTGAAGAACGGCCCGCTTACAATGAGCAGTTCTTC,CASSEERPAYNEQFF
13,TRBV27,TRBJ2-5,.,.,TGTGCCAGCTCTACCAGGGTTCGGGAGACCCAGTACTTC,CASSTRVRETQYF
14,TRBV28,TRBJ1-2,.,TRBD1,TGTGCCAGCTGGGGGTGGGGACAGACCGTTGGCTACACCTTC,CASWGWGQTVGYTF
11,TRBV19,TRBJ1-2,.,TRBD1,TGTGCCAGTAGTATGGACAGGGGACACACCTTC,CASSMDRGHTF
11,TRBV10-2,TRBJ2-7,.,.,TGCGCCAGCAGTGACGGTGAAGAGCAGTACTTC,CASSDGEEQYF
15,TRBV6-1,TRBJ1-5,.,.,TGTGCCAGCAGTCCTCGGATCTATAGCAATCAGCCCCAGCATTTT,CASSPRIYSNQPQHF
15,TRBV28,TRBJ1-1,.,TRBD1,TGTGCCAGCAGCTCACCGGGACAGCTGAACACTGAAGCTTTCTTT,CASSSPGQLNTEAFF
11,TRBV20-1,TRBJ1-1,.,.,TGCAGTGCTACCCGGGAGCCTGAAGCTTTCTTT,CSATREPEAFF
20,TRBV4-1,TRBJ2-2,.,.,TGCGCCAGCAGCCAAGATCGCCTAGCGAGATCCGCGACACTTGCCAGGGAGCTGTTTTTT,CASSQDRLARSATLARELFF
16,TRBV7-9,TRBJ1-2,.,.,TGTGCCAGCAGCTTACCAGGCGGAACCGAAGGCTATGGCTACACCTTC,CASSLPGGTEGYGYTF
14,TRBV27,TRBJ1-2,few,TRBD1,TGTGCCAGCAGTTTATCGGGACAGGGGTACGGCTACACCTTC,CASSLSGQGYGYTF
17,TRBV28,TRBJ2-6,.,.,TGTGCCAGCAGGGGCCCGACCACCCGTCGTGGGGCCAACGTCCTGACTTTC,CASRGPTTRRGANVLTF
18,TRBV27,TRBJ2-2,.,TRBD2,TGTGCCAGCACCCCTTTCCTAGCGGGAGGGGCGAACACCGGGGAGCTGTTTTTT,CASTPFLAGGANTGELFF
17,TRBV7-9,TRBJ2-2,once,TRBD2,TGTGCCAGCAGCTTAGAGGGACTAGCGGGAGACACCGGGGAGCTGTTTTTT,CASSLEGLAGDTGELFF
12,TRBV7-2,TRBJ1-2,.,.,TGTGCCAGCAGCCGGACCGCTCGTGGCTACACCTTC,CASSRTARGYTF
14,TRBV2,TRBJ2-5,.,.,TGTGCCAGTCTCGGGACTTTGTACCAAGAGACCCAGTACTTC,CASLGTLYQETQYF
15,TRBV19,TRBJ1-5,.,.,TGTGCCAGTAGTATACAGGTCTTTAGCAATCAGCCCCAGCATTTT,CASSIQVFSNQPQHF
15,TRBV14,TRBJ1-6,.,.,TGTGCCAGCAGCCACATCGGGTCCTATAATTCACCCCTCCACTTT,CASSHIGSYNSPLHF
15,TRBV6-6,TRBJ1-2,.,.,TGTGCCAGCAGTGACTCAGGGCCACCACTCGGTGGCTACACCTTC,CASSDSGPPLGGYTF
12,TRBV29-1,TRBJ2-2,.,.,TGCAGCGGGAGCCAGGGAGCCGGGGAGCTGTTTTTT,CSGSQGAGELFF
15,TRBV15,TRBJ1-3,.,.,TGTGCCACCAGCAGAGGCAGGCCCTCTGGAAACACCATATATTTT,CATSRGRPSGNTIYF
15,TRBV5-1,TRBJ2-3,.,TRBD2,TGCGCCAGCAGCGCGGGACTAGCGGGAATAGATACGCAGTATTTT,CASSAGLAGIDTQYF
13,TRBV5-4,TRBJ1-4,.,.,TGTGCCAGCAGCCTGGGGACATATGAAAAACTGTTTTTT,CASSLGTYEKLFF
15,TRBV10-2,TRBJ1-1,.,.,TGCGCCAGCAGTACAACAGACAGGTTAAGCACTGAAGCTTTCTTT,CASSTTDRLSTEAFF
15,TRBV30,TRBJ1-5,.,.,TGTGCCTGGAGTGTAGCGGCAGGGTTCAATCAGCCCCAGCATTTT,CAWSVAAGFNQPQHF
12,TRBV5-1,TRBJ1-2,few,.,TGCGCCAGCAGCTTAGGATCCTATGGCTACACCTTC,CASSLGSYGYTF
14,TRBV11-2,TRBJ2-5,.,.,TGTGCCAGCAGCGACCGAGGAGCGGGCGAGACCCAGTACTTC,CASSDRGAGETQYF
14,TRBV2,TRBJ1-1,.,.,TGTGCCAGCAAGCCGGGTGTGCAGAGCACTGAAGCTTTCTTT,CASKPGVQSTEAFF
14,TRBV30,TRBJ2-7,.,TRBD1,TGTGCCTGGAGGGACAGGGGGAGGACCTACGAGCAGTACTTC,CAWRDRGRTYEQYF
14,TRBV6-6,TRBJ1-1,.,.,TGTGCCAGCAGCCTACTGAGAATGAACACTGAAGCTTTCTTT,CASSLLRMNTEAFF
15,TRBV30,TRBJ2-1,.,TRBD2,TGTGCCTGGAATCCACTAGCGGGAGGGTACAATGAGCAGTTCTTC,CAWNPLAGGYNEQFF
16,TRBV6-1,TRBJ1-3,.,.,TGTGCCAGCAGTGAAATGGGACCGACCGGTGGAAACACCATATATTTT,CASSEMGPTGGNTIYF
16,TRBV5-1,TRBJ2-5,few,.,TGCGCCAGCAGCCCCCCTGAGGGGGGGGCCTCTGGGACCCAGTACTTC,CASSPPEGGASGTQYF
15,TRBV6-1,TRBJ1-5,.,.,TGTGCCAGCAGTGAACAGGGGTCTCTTAATCAGCCCCAGCATTTT,CASSEQGSLNQPQHF
14,TRBV5-1,TRBJ1-5,.,TRBD1,TGCGCCAGCAGCTTGGGACAGGGGGATCAGCCCCAGCATTTT,CASSLGQGDQPQHF
15,TRBV6-1,TRBJ2-3,.,TRBD2,TGTGCCAGCAGGGGACTAGCGGGGGGGCCAGATACGCAGTATTTT,CASRGLAGGPDTQYF
14,TRBV5-1,TRBJ2-1,.,.,TGCGCCAGCAGCTTGGCCGATGAGGGAGGAGAGCAGTTCTTC,CASSLADEGGEQFF
15,TRBV28,TRBJ1-5,once,.,TGTGCCAGCAGTTTAGTACTAGGTTTCAATCAGCCCCAGCATTTT,CASSLVLGFNQPQHF
16,TRBV2,TRBJ2-1,.,TRBD2,TGTGCCAGCTGGGAGGACGGACTAGCGGGAATCAATGAGCAGTTCTTC,CASWEDGLAGINEQFF
15,TRBV19,TRBJ2-1,.,.,TGTGCCAGTTCCACACGTATCAGCTCCTACAATGAGCAGTTCTTC,CASSTRISSYNEQFF
16,TRBV5-1,TRBJ2-1,.,TRBD2,TGCGCCAGCAGCCCGGGGACTAGCAATGGGATTTATGAGCAGTTCTTC,CASSPGTSNGIYEQFF
17,TRBV7-6,TRBJ2-5,.,TRBD2,TGTGCCAGCAGCTTCCAGAAAGGTCGGGGGGTAGAGGAGACCCAGTACTTC,CASSFQKGRGVEETQYF
13,TRBV28,TRBJ2-3,once,.,TGTGCCAGCAGATGGGGGGGCACAGATACGCAGTATTTT,CASRWGGTDTQYF
14,TRBV2,TRBJ1-1,.,.,TGTGCCAGCAGTGAATCGGGGGAAGGGACTGAAGCTTTCTTT,CASSESGEGTEAFF
16,TRBV11-2,TRBJ2-2,.,.,TGTGCCAGCACTAGACGGGATCCCGCGAGCACCGGGGAGCTGTTTTTT,CASTRRDPASTGELFF
14,TRBV7-2,TRBJ1-4,.,.,TGTGCCAGCAGCCCTCCGGGACAACTTGGAAAACTGTTTTTT,CASSPPGQLGKLFF
16,TRBV2,TRBJ2-3,.,.,TGTGCCAGCAGAAAAAGGGGCAGGGGTTTCCCAGATACGCAGTATTTT,CASRKRGRGFPDTQYF
14,TRBV7-9,TRBJ2-3,.,.,TGTGCCAGCAGACCGGGACTTAGCACAGATACGCAGTATTTT,CASRPGLSTDTQYF